The 6 T cell receptor beta chains presented below share a single source sample, sequenced in a study of beta chain features in type 1 diabetes. The investigators reverse transcribed all of the isolated RNA, so they sequenced expressed TCRB transcripts. Profiled with immunoSEQ multiplex PCR; TCRdb holds only in-frame clones, not every one. The sample yields 200,000 to 300,000 clones, roughly 70% seen once. Sequencing was done on a sample of naive CD4+ T cells from blood. The receptor source for this set is a man younger than 40 in good health.

This chain connects TRBV13 to TRBJ2-3, with 14 bases identical to TRBD2. CDR3 length: 16 amino acids. Per germline, CDR1 PRHDT and CDR2 FYEKMQ (reference sequence). J was trimmed by 5 bases and V by 3 bases; bases with no gene match: 4. CDR3 loop: CASSLGLAGVIDTQYF. The CDR3 coding sequence is TGTGCCAGCAGCTTGGGACTAGCGGGAGTCATAGATACGCAGTATTTT.

The gene calls are TRBV29-1 and TRBJ2-3; D uncertain. CDR3 size: 13 residues. The V end lost 6 bases, the J end lost 2 bases, and 12 bases lay between the germline ends. Looked up from germline, CDR1 is SQVTM and CDR2 is ANQGSEA. The CDR3 loop reads CSVHGQTTDTQYF. In DNA, the CDR3 is TGCAGCGTGCACGGCCAAACCACAGATACGCAGTATTTT.

This clone was seen only once. This chain links TRBV6-5 with TRBJ1-1; D is perhaps TRBD1 (5 bases). Trimming pared 5 bases from V and 11 bases from J, leaving 15 bases between. The germline gives CDR1 MNHEY, CDR2 SVGAGI. The CDR3 spans 12 residues. The CDR3, as DNA: TGTGCCAGCAGTACTCCATCAGGGTTGGCTTTCTTT. Its protein is CASSTPSGLAFF.

The chain carries TRBV30 and TRBJ2-7, with 10 bases lining up with TRBD1. The CDR3 contains 14 residues. With V trimmed by 0 bases and J by 3 bases, 2 bases remained unmatched. The germline V gene has CDR1 GTSNPN and CDR2 SVGIG (reference sequence). The DNA for the CDR3 is TGTGCCTGGAGTGTGGGACAGGGGTTCTACGAGCAGTACTTC. Translation gives CAWSVGQGFYEQYF.

This chain links TRBV6-6 with TRBJ2-7, with D hard to call. V lost 5 bases, J lost 6 bases, and 11 bases lay in between. Germline V gene data show CDR1 as MNHNY and CDR2 as SVGAGI (reference sequence). The CDR3 consists of 12 residues. CDR3 nucleotide sequence: TGTGCCAGCAGTCGTAGGAAGGGCGAGCAGTACTTC. Its translation is CASSRRKGEQYF.

V is TRBV7-2 and J is TRBJ2-3, with D unclear. With 4 bases removed from V and 2 bases from J, the gap between germline ends came to 4 bases. This CDR3 spans 12 amino acids. Germline CDR1 is SGHTA and CDR2 is FQGNSA. This chain's CDR3 is CASSSNTDTQYF. DNA of the CDR3: TGTGCCAGCAGCTCCAACACAGATACGCAGTATTTT.